The clone carrying this TCR beta chain was picked up one time. Its antigen is not known. This record comes from a study of Ad26.COV2.S vaccination and SARS-CoV-2 variants. Turning to the study itself: Enrollment placed the donor in the COV1001 Ad26.COV2.S trial arm. The study gave Ad26.COV2.S intramuscularly, once or twice 56 days apart.

Treatment defined: over 15 received Ad26.COV2.S at low or high dose, single or two shots; 5 received placebo; per-sample allocation not given. Each sample was drawn 63 days after the first injection (of vaccine or placebo). Wuhan-strain SARS-CoV-2 spike was expressed by the Ad26 vector that made up the vaccine. Generated by immunoSEQ multiplex PCR, the TCRdb table keeps only in-frame clones and is missing some. The sample holds fewer than 500,000 clones, about 90% seen once. Germline CDR1 and CDR2: MDHEN and SYDVKM. The CDR3 is made up of 14 amino acids. J was trimmed by 12 bases and V by 3 bases; bases with no gene match: 5. Points from the study as a whole: The authors reported substantial breadth in spike-specific CD8+ and CD4+ T cell responses after vaccination.

This specimen was peripheral blood, taken in a trial of Ad26.COV2.S vaccine versus placebo. The chain couples TRBV28 to TRBJ2-1, with 13 bases that match TRBD2. This receptor was identified in a person aged 18-60 years who received the Ad26.COV2.S COVID-19 vaccine or a placebo. This CDR3 reads CASSFGGTSGVQFF. The CDR3 DNA reads TGTGCCAGCAGTTTTGGGGGGACTAGCGGGGTGCAGTTCTTC. The full variable domain, its missing parts supplied by reference TRBV28 and TRBJ2-1, is DVKVTQSSRYLVKRTGEKVFLECVQDMDHENMFWYRQDPGLGLRLIYFSYDVKMKEKGDIPEGYSVSREKKERFSLILESASTNQTSMYLCASSFGGTSGVQFFGPGTRLTVL.